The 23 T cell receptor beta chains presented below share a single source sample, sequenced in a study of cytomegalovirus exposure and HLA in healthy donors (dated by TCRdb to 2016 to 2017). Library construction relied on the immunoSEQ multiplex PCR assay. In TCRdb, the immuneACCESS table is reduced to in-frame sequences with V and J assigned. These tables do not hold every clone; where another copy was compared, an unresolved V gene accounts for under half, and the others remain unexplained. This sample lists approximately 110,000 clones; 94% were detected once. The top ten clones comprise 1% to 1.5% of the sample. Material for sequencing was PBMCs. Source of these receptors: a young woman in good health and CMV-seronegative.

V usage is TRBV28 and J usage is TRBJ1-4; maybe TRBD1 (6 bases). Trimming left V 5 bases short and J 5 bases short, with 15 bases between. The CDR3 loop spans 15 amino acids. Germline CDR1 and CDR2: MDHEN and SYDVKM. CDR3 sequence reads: CASSMPQGRNEKLFF. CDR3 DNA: TGTGCCAGCAGTATGCCACAGGGAAGGAATGAAAAACTGTTTTTT.

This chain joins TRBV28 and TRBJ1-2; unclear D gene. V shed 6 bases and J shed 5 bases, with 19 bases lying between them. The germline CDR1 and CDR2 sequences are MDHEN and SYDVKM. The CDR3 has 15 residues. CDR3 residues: CASSLLSAALYGYTF. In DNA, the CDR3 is TGTGCCAGCAGCCTGCTAAGCGCGGCACTATATGGCTACACCTTC.

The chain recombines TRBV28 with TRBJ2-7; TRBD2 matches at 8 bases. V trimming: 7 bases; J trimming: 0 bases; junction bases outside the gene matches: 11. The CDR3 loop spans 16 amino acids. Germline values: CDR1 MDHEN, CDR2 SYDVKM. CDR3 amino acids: CASNGAGARDSYEQYF. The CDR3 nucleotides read TGTGCCAGCAACGGAGCGGGGGCGCGGGACTCCTACGAGCAGTACTTC.

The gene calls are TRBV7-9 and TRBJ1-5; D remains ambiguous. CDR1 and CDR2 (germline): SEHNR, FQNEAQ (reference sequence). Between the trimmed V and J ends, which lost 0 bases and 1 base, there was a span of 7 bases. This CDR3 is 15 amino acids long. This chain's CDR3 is CASSLADGSNQPQHF. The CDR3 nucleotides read TGTGCCAGCAGCTTAGCTGATGGCAGCAATCAGCCCCAGCATTTT.

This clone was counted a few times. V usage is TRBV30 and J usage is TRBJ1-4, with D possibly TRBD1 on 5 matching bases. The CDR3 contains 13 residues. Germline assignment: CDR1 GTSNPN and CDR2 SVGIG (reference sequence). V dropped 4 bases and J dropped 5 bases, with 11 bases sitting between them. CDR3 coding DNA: TGTGCCTGGAACGGGGACTTCAATGAAAAACTGTTTTTT. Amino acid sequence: CAWNGDFNEKLFF.

This CDR3 is CASSYSKTGSDTEAFF. The CDR3 DNA sequence: TGTGCCAGCAGTTACTCTAAGACAGGGTCGGACACTGAAGCTTTCTTT. The rearrangement uses TRBV6-5 and TRBJ1-1; TRBD1 agrees at 7 bases. This CDR3 contains 16 residues. Germline CDR1 reads MNHEY; CDR2 reads SVGAGI. V lost 0 bases and J lost 3; bases outside the gene matches: 7.

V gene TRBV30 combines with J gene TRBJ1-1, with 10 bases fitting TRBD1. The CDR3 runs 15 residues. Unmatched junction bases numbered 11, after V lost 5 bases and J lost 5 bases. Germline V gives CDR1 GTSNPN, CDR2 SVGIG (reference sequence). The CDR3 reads CAWYPTTGGRTEAFF. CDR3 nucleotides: TGTGCCTGGTACCCCACGACAGGGGGCAGGACTGAAGCTTTCTTT. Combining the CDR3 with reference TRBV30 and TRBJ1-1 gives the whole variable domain SQTIHQWPATLVQPVGSPLSLECTVEGTSNPNLYWYRQAAGRGLQLLFYSVGIGQISSEVPQNLSASRPQDRQFILSSKKLLLSDSGFYLCAWYPTTGGRTEAFFGQGTRLTVV.

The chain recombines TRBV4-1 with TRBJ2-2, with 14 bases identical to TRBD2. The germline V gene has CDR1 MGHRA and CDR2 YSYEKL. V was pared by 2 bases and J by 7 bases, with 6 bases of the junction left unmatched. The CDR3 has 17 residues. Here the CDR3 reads CASSQSPGLAGVGELFF. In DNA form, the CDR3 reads TGCGCCAGCAGCCAATCCCCGGGACTAGCGGGAGTCGGGGAGCTGTTTTTT.

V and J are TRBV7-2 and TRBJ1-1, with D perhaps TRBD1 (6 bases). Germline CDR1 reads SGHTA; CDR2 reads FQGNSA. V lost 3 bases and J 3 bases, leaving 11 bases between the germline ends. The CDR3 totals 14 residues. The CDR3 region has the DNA TGTGCCAGCAGCTTTGGGGGGGCGGACACTGAAGCTTTCTTT. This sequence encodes CASSFGGADTEAFF.

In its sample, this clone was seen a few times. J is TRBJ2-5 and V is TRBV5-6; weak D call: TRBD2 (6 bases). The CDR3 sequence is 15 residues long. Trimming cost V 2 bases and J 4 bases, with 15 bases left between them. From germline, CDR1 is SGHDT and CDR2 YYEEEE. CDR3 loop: CASSFRALGGETQYF. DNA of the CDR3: TGTGCCAGCAGCTTCAGGGCCCTGGGAGGAGAGACCCAGTACTTC.

CDR3 bases: TGTGCCAGCAGCATTACTAGCGGGAGCTACAATGAGCAGTTCTTC. As protein: CASSITSGSYNEQFF. The chain recombines TRBV7-2 with TRBJ2-1; TRBD2 aligns across 11 bases. In germline, CDR1 is SGHTA, CDR2 FQGNSA. V was clipped by 5 bases and J by 3 bases; unmatched bases: 3. The CDR3 extends over 15 amino acids.

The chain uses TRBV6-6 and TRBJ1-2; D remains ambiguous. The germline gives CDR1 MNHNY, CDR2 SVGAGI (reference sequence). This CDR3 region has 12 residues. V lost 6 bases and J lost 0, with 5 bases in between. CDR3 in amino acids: CASSPSNYGYTF. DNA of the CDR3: TGTGCCAGCAGCCCCTCTAACTATGGCTACACCTTC.

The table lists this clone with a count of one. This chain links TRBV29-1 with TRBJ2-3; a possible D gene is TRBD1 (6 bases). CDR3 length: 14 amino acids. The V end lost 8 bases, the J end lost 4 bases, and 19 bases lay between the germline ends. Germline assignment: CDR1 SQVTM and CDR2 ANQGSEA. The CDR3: CSPTLQGSPDTQYF. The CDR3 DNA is TGCAGCCCTACCCTACAGGGTTCCCCAGATACGCAGTATTTT.

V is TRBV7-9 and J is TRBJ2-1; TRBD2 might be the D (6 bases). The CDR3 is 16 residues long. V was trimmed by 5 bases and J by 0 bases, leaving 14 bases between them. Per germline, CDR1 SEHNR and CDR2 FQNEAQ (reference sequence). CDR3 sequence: CASSISGGISYNEQFF. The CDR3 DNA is TGTGCCAGCAGCATTAGTGGCGGGATCTCCTACAATGAGCAGTTCTTC.

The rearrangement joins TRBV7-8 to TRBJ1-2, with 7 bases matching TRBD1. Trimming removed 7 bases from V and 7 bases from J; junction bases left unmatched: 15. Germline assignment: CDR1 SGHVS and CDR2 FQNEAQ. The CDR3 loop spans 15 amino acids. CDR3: CASTLSRGRAGGYTF. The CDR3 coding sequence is TGTGCCAGCACCCTTAGTAGGGGGCGAGCCGGTGGCTACACCTTC.

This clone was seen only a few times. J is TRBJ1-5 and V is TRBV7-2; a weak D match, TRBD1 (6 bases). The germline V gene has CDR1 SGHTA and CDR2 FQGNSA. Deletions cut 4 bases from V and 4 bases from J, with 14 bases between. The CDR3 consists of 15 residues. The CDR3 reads CASSSEGGENQPQHF. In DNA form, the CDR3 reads TGTGCCAGCAGCTCAGAGGGGGGGGAGAATCAGCCCCAGCATTTT. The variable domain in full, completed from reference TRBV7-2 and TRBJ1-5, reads GAGVSQSPSNKVTEKGKDVELRCDPISGHTALYWYRQSLGQGLEFLIYFQGNSAPDKSGLPSDRFSAERTGGSVSTLTIQRTQQEDSAVYLCASSSEGGENQPQHFGDGTRLSIL.

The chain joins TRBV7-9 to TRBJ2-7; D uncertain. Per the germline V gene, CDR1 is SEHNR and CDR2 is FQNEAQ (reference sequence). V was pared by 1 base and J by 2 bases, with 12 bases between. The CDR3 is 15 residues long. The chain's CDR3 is CASSLGSGLAYEQYF. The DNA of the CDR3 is TGTGCCAGCAGCTTAGGTTCGGGTCTAGCCTACGAGCAGTACTTC. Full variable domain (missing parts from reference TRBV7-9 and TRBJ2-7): DTGVSQNPRHKITKRGQNVTFRCDPISEHNRLYWYRQTLGQGPEFLTYFQNEAQLEKSRLLSDRFSAERPKGSFSTLEIQRTEQGDSAMYLCASSLGSGLAYEQYFGPGTRLTVT.

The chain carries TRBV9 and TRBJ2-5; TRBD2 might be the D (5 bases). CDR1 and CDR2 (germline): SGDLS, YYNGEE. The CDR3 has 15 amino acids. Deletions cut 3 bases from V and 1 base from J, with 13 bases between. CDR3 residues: CASSGSTRFQETQYF. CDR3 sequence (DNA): TGTGCCAGCAGCGGATCTACTAGGTTCCAAGAGACCCAGTACTTC.

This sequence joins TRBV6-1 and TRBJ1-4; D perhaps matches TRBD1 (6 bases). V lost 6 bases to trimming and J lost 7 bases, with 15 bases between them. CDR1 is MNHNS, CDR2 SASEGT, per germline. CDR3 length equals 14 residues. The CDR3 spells CASRPTGWGEKLFF. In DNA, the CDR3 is TGTGCCAGCAGGCCCACAGGGTGGGGTGAAAAACTGTTTTTT.

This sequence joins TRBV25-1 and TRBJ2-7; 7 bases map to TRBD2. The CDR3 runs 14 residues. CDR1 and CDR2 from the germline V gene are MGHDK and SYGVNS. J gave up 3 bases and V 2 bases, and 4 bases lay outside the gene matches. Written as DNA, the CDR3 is TGTGCCAGCAGTGAAGGGGCTAGCGGCTACGAGCAGTACTTC. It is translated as CASSEGASGYEQYF.

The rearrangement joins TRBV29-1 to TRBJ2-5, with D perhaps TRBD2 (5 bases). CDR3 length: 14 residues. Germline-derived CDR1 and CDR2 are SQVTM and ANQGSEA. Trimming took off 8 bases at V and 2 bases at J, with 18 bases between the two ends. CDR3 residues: CSTSGNWVQETQYF. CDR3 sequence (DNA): TGCAGCACATCGGGGAACTGGGTACAAGAGACCCAGTACTTC.

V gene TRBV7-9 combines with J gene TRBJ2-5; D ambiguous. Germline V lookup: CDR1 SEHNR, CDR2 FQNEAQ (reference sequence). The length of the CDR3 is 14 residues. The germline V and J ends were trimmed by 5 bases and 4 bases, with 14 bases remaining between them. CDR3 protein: CASSRVSSSETQYF. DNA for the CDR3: TGTGCCAGCAGCCGGGTATCAAGCTCAGAGACCCAGTACTTC.

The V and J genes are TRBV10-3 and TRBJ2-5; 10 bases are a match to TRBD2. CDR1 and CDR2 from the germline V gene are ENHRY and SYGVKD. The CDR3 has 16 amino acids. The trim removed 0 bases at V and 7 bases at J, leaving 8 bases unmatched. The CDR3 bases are TGTGCCATCAGTGAGTCAAGCCTAGCGGGGGCAGGGACCCAGTACTTC. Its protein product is CAISESSLAGAGTQYF.